This section outlines one TCR beta chain sequence together with its context. The antigen remains unidentified. The sample belongs to a study of shared clonotypes between healthy human individuals. Selected positively for CCR7 and CD45RO-negative, naive CD8 cells excluded terminally differentiated effector memory CD45RA+ cells. Donors were healthy HIV-negative adults without recent acute infections or vaccinations. Study-wide findings and caveats: Among donors, clonotype sharing was expected to be affected by sequencing depth. Generation of non-shared clonotypes was less probable than generation of clonotypes shared by all four donors.

Deletions cut 5 bases from V and 0 bases from J, with 14 bases between. CDR3 length: 15 residues. Germline V gene sequence: CDR1 MNHNY, CDR2 SVGAGI (reference sequence). This table comes from immunoSEQ multiplex PCR, and its TCRdb copy is limited to in-frame clones, with some not included. The data contain about 2 million clones, just under 95% of them seen just once; the ten biggest clones take up more than 0.95%. Sequenced material: naive CD8+ T cells sorted from blood. This clonotype was obtained from a man aged 18 to 30 in good health. This chain connects TRBV6-6 to TRBJ2-7; D ambiguous. The CDR3 DNA follows: TGTGCCAGCAGTCCGGCGGCAGGCAGCTCCTACGAGCAGTACTTC. Protein sequence: CASSPAAGSSYEQYF.